This TCR beta chain was identified in a study of immune cell composition in non-small cell lung cancer. The method was immunoSEQ multiplex PCR; TCRdb's version includes in-frame clones alone and lacks a portion of them. Of under 3,000 clones listed, over 70% are singletons. The CDR3 consists of 15 residues. Unmatched junction bases numbered 11, after V lost 5 bases and J lost 4 bases. Per germline, CDR1 MNHEY and CDR2 SMNVEV (reference sequence). This clone has just one count. Sequencing was done on a sample of lung tumor tissue. This receptor was obtained from a human donor with non-small cell lung cancer. The rearrangement joins TRBV27 to TRBJ2-7; 7 positions agree with TRBD1. CDR3 DNA sequence: TGTGCCAGCAGTCCCGACCTAGGACAGGTATACGAGCAGTACTTC. Amino acids: CASSPDLGQVYEQYF.